These 18 T cell receptor beta chains were all obtained from the same sample, sequenced in a study of blood T cell repertoires in COVID-19 (dated by TCRdb to about 2020). The library was obtained by the immunoSEQ multiplex PCR assay. The table comes from immuneACCESS by way of TCRdb, which keeps in-frame sequences with V and J called. Part of the clones is missing from these tables; in studies checked, under half for an unresolved V gene and the rest for unknown reasons. The sample profile shows some 23,000 clones; 75% to 90% of them were found once. The ten largest clones take up approximately 58% of the sample. The sample comprised peripheral blood. Receptor source: a woman aged 80 or older with acute or convalescent COVID-19.

This chain connects TRBV18 to TRBJ1-4; maybe TRBD1 (5 bases). CDR3 size: 11 residues. V lost 6 bases, J lost 14 bases, and 13 bases lay in between. The V gene's germline CDR1 is KGHSH and CDR2 LQKENI. The CDR3, as DNA: TGTGCCAGCTCTCTCACTGGGGCCCTGTTTTTT. Protein: CASSLTGALFF.

As for this clone: The junction and the germline gene differ at one end; a read error may be behind it. V gene TRBV5-5 combines with J gene TRBJ1-2; D is unresolved. Germline V gene lookup returns CDR1 SGHKS and CDR2 YYEKEE (reference sequence). The CDR3 length is 11 residues. The CDR3 protein is CASSLDRGPYF. The CDR3 DNA is TGTGCCAGCAGCTTGGACCGCGGGCCATACTTC.

This clone was counted once. Other DNA sequences within the sample encode an identical CDR3. The V and J genes are TRBV7-2 and TRBJ1-5; a weak D match, TRBD1 (6 bases). The CDR3 extends over 17 amino acids. The V gene lost 5 bases and the J gene lost 2 bases, with 19 bases spanning the gap. Per the germline V gene, CDR1 is SGHTA and CDR2 is FQGNSA. The CDR3 nucleotides are TGTGCCAGCAGCCCGGCCGGGGGGGCGCGGGGCAATCAGCCCCAGCATTTT. Translation: CASSPAGGARGNQPQHF.

The V gene is TRBV7-2, the J gene TRBJ1-2, with TRBD1 matching over 8 bases. Germline V gives CDR1 SGHTA, CDR2 FQGNSA. This CDR3 contains 14 residues. V trimming: 5 bases; J trimming: 3 bases; junction bases outside the gene matches: 5. The CDR3 nucleotides read TGTGCCAGCAGCCCCAGGGGGCCCGACTATGGCTACACCTTC. It encodes CASSPRGPDYGYTF.

Written as DNA, the CDR3 is TGTGCCAGCAGCCAGGGGGGACAGACCTACGAGCAGTACTTC. Its protein is CASSQGGQTYEQYF. The chain uses TRBV3-1 (or the pseudogene TRBV3-2) and TRBJ2-7; D may be TRBD1 (7 bases). The CDR3 totals 14 residues. V was cut by 3 bases and J by 2 bases, with 11 bases left in between. Looked up from germline, CDR1 is LGHDT and CDR2 is YNNKEL (reference sequence).

This chain links TRBV27 with TRBJ1-6; 9 nucleotides align to TRBD1. The CDR3 has 18 amino acids. V lost 8 bases, J lost 1 base, and 12 bases stayed unmatched. The germline V gene has CDR1 MNHEY and CDR2 SMNVEV (reference sequence). The CDR3 nucleotides are TGTGCCAGCGGCCGGGGGGCGGGACAGGGTTCCTATAATTCACCCCTCCACTTT. Translated: CASGRGAGQGSYNSPLHF.

V gene TRBV30 combines with J gene TRBJ2-7; D may be TRBD2 (5 bases). The CDR3 is made up of 15 amino acids. Germline CDR1 GTSNPN, CDR2 SVGIG (reference sequence). Trimming took off 2 bases at V and 7 bases at J, with 21 bases between the two ends. The CDR3 reads CAWSPFGTSPGEQYF. The CDR3 nucleotides read TGTGCCTGGAGTCCTTTTGGAACGAGCCCGGGGGAGCAGTACTTC.

CDR3 nucleotides: TGTGCCAGCTCACCATCGGGACAGTACAATGAGCAGTTCTTC. Its protein is CASSPSGQYNEQFF. This chain joins TRBV18 and TRBJ2-1, with 7 bases matching TRBD1. Germline values: CDR1 KGHSH, CDR2 LQKENI. This CDR3 has 14 residues. After removal of 2 bases from V and 4 bases from J, the junction contained 2 bases not matched to a gene. The whole variable domain, remainder taken from reference TRBV18 and TRBJ2-1, is NAGVMQNPRHLVRRRGQEARLRCSPMKGHSHVYWYRQLPEEGLKFMVYLQKENIIDESGMPKERFSAEFPKEGPSILRIQQVVRGDSAAYFCASSPSGQYNEQFFGPGTRLTVL.

In this sample, this clone turned up once. This chain links TRBV19 with TRBJ2-7; 9 bases agree with TRBD1. Trimming removed 5 bases from V and 3 bases from J; junction bases left unmatched: 5. The CDR3 extends over 14 amino acids. CDR1 is LNHDA, CDR2 SQIVND, per germline (reference sequence). This CDR3 is CASSVGTGNYEQYF. The CDR3 nucleotides read TGTGCCAGTAGTGTAGGGACAGGGAACTACGAGCAGTACTTC.

The chain couples TRBV6-1 to TRBJ2-7, with D possibly matching TRBD2 (5 bases). CDR3 length: 14 amino acids. The germline V and J ends were trimmed by 2 bases and 3 bases, with 11 bases remaining between them. Per the germline V gene, CDR1 is MNHNS and CDR2 is SASEGT. The CDR3 protein is CASSETLGDYEQYF. CDR3 sequence (DNA): TGTGCCAGCAGTGAAACGCTGGGAGACTACGAGCAGTACTTC.

The V and J genes are TRBV5-1 and TRBJ2-3, with 11 nucleotides matching TRBD2. The length of the CDR3 is 15 residues. Germline V lookup: CDR1 SGHRS, CDR2 YFSETQ. Losses at the gene ends were 6 bases for V and 3 bases for J; bases not matched to a gene: 6. Here the CDR3 reads CASTLLAGGTDTQYF. The CDR3 bases are TGCGCCAGCACCCTCCTAGCGGGAGGTACAGATACGCAGTATTTT.

The J gene is TRBJ1-1, the V gene TRBV11-2; D remains unclear. Per germline, CDR1 SGHAT and CDR2 FQNNGV. The CDR3 covers 13 residues. V dropped 5 bases and J dropped 1 base, with 8 bases sitting between them. The CDR3 loop reads CASSPGRNTEAFF. The CDR3 DNA reads TGTGCCAGCAGCCCGGGGAGGAACACTGAAGCTTTCTTT. Full variable domain (rest looked up from reference TRBV11-2 and TRBJ1-1): EAGVAQSPRYKIIEKRQSVAFWCNPISGHATLYWYQQILGQGPKLLIQFQNNGVVDDSQLPKDRFSAERLKGVDSTLKIQPAKLEDSAVYLCASSPGRNTEAFFGQGTRLTVV.

The chain has TRBV27 and TRBJ1-1; no firm D call. This CDR3 contains 13 residues. Germline V gene sequence: CDR1 MNHEY, CDR2 SMNVEV (reference sequence). V dropped 7 bases and J dropped 1 base, with 10 bases sitting between them. The CDR3 bases are TGTGCCAGCACGTCGGTTGGGAACACTGAAGCTTTCTTT. It encodes CASTSVGNTEAFF.

The J gene is TRBJ2-6, the V gene TRBV2, with TRBD1 as a possible D gene (5 bases). The CDR3 extends over 17 amino acids. Per the germline V gene, CDR1 is SNHLY and CDR2 is FYNNEI. The V end was cut by 2 bases, the J end by 0 bases, with 11 bases between. CDR3 coding DNA: TGTGCCAGCAGTGAAAGGGGTCCGGCCTCTGGGGCCAACGTCCTGACTTTC. Its protein is CASSERGPASGANVLTF.

This clone was seen only a few times. V gene TRBV5-8 combines with J gene TRBJ1-1, with TRBD1 as a possible D gene (5 bases). V was clipped by 2 bases and J by 1 base, with 18 bases between them. Germline V CDR1 and CDR2: SGHTS, YDEGEE. The CDR3 runs 17 residues. In nucleotides, the CDR3 is TGTGCCAGCAGCTTCACCTTCCGACAGCCCCGGAACACTGAAGCTTTCTTT. Its protein product is CASSFTFRQPRNTEAFF.

This clone was observed a single time. The DNA for the CDR3 is TGTGCCAGTAGAAAATCCCTAGAGACTGAAGCTTTCTTT. This codes for CASRKSLETEAFF. The chain joins TRBV19 to TRBJ1-1; no reliable D call. V lost 6 bases and J 5 bases, leaving 13 bases between the germline ends. In germline, CDR1 is LNHDA, CDR2 SQIVND (reference sequence). The CDR3 covers 13 residues.

This chain joins TRBV18 and TRBJ1-2, with a tentative D call TRBD1 (5 bases). V was pared by 2 bases and J by 6 bases, with 7 bases between. Per germline, CDR1 KGHSH and CDR2 LQKENI. The CDR3 is 12 amino acids. The CDR3 region is CASSPDSDGYTF. The CDR3 DNA reads TGTGCCAGCTCACCAGACAGCGATGGCTACACCTTC.

The V and J genes are TRBV5-1 and TRBJ2-3, with D perhaps TRBD2 (5 bases). CDR1 and CDR2 from the germline V gene are SGHRS and YFSETQ. This CDR3 contains 15 residues. Deletions cut 0 bases from V and 6 bases from J, with 14 bases between. The CDR3 DNA reads as TGCGCCAGCAGCTTGGGAGGGTCCCTTCTGGATACGCAGTATTTT. Translating it yields CASSLGGSLLDTQYF.